This TCR beta chain is from a study of T-cell reconstitution after alpha-beta-depleted transplantation in children (dated by TCRdb to the mid-2010s). Context from the whole study: Using TCR repertoire profiling, the study quantitatively followed how T-cell immune reconstitution unfolded in children after TCRalphabeta/CD19-depleted allogeneic hematopoietic cell transplantation.

There are many counts of this clonotype. This receptor's antigen is unknown. No qualities accompany the bases; no much larger clone lies one base away. To prepare the library, PCR was applied. Instrument on record: Illumina HiSeq 2500. Molecular barcoding was employed in the preparation of TCR libraries, with unique molecular identifiers being used to normalize TCRbeta repertoire quantification. Starting from the raw public reads, TCRdb applied fastp trimming at Q25, assembled clones with MiXCR and retained in-frame beta chains. All rows with the same CDR3 protein become a single entry with the most common DNA and genes. For this sample there are 600,000 to 700,000 distinct CDR3 sequences; around 17% appear just once. The top ten clonotypes cover approximately 1.1% of the sample. The receptor was derived from a human donor who donated a stem cell graft to a child with acute myeloid leukemia. Sequenced material: PBMCs from the stem cell graft donor, taken from the stem cell graft.

The CDR3 loop reads CASSERAGGGGYTF. The nucleotide sequence is TGTGCCAGCAGTGAAAGGGCAGGGGGAGGTGGCTACACCTTC. The chain is assembled from TRBV6-1 and TRBJ1-2; 7 bases in between match TRBD1. As encoded in the germline V gene, CDR1 is MNHNS while CDR2 is SASEGT. Trimming accounts for 2 bases at V and 7 bases at J, while the number of junction bases matched to no gene is 7. The CDR3 contains 14 residues, cysteine and phenylalanine counted. Of the read, only the CDR3 DNA is kept; its 42 bases are in frame from base 1.